The rows below give T cell receptor beta chains drawn from one sample of a study. TCRdb re-analysed the RT-PCR reads in MiXCR, keeping a single row per CDR3 protein. Of fewer than 800,000 distinct CDR3 sequences in the sample, approximately 15% are singletons; the top ten hold about 3.9%. Sequenced input: memory CD4+ T cells from blood. Receptors originate from a female donor in good health, serving as a healthy control. Each CDR3 is given with its conserved first and last residue. A D gene is named only where the DNA matches it firmly. Clone size is not always given. Where it is, it says once, few, many or a class for expanded clones.

J gene: TRBJ2-5
clone size: few
V gene: TRBV7-7
D gene: .
CDR3 protein: CASSSGLPQETQYF
CDR3 DNA: TGTGCCAGCAGCTCGGGACTCCCACAAGAGACCCAGTACTTC

J gene: TRBJ1-2
clone size: .
V gene: TRBV6-1
D gene: TRBD1
CDR3 protein: CASSDRGTGIGYTF
CDR3 DNA: TGTGCCAGCAGTGACAGGGGGACAGGCATTGGCTACACCTTC

J gene: TRBJ2-5
clone size: many
V gene: TRBV20-1
D gene: TRBD1
CDR3 protein: CSATSGTGVGETQYF
CDR3 DNA: TGCAGTGCTACATCCGGGACAGGGGTTGGGGAGACCCAGTACTTC

J gene: TRBJ1-2
clone size: few
V gene: TRBV10-3
D gene: TRBD1
CDR3 protein: CAITGDRANYGYTF
CDR3 DNA: TGTGCCATCACAGGGGACAGAGCTAACTATGGCTACACCTTC

J gene: TRBJ2-1
clone size: .
V gene: TRBV28
D gene: .
CDR3 protein: CATLAINEQFF
CDR3 DNA: TGTGCCACCCTAGCGATTAATGAGCAGTTCTTC

J gene: TRBJ2-3
clone size: few
V gene: TRBV20-1
D gene: .
CDR3 protein: CSAIDRRKDTQYF
CDR3 DNA: TGCAGTGCTATTGACAGACGGAAAGATACGCAGTATTTT

J gene: TRBJ2-7
clone size: many
V gene: TRBV5-1
D gene: .
CDR3 protein: CASSLEARSYEQYF
CDR3 DNA: TGCGCCAGCAGCTTGGAGGCCAGATCCTACGAGCAGTACTTC

J gene: TRBJ2-3
clone size: .
V gene: TRBV18
D gene: .
CDR3 protein: CTSSPPGGLQVADTQYF
CDR3 DNA: TGTACCAGCTCACCGCCAGGGGGGCTGCAGGTCGCAGATACGCAGTATTTT

J gene: TRBJ1-6
clone size: .
V gene: TRBV28
D gene: .
CDR3 protein: CASGVRGGLGSPLHF
CDR3 DNA: TGTGCCAGCGGGGTTCGGGGAGGACTAGGATCACCCCTCCACTTT

J gene: TRBJ1-1
clone size: .
V gene: TRBV7-8
D gene: .
CDR3 protein: CASSLAGGLEAFF
CDR3 DNA: TGTGCCAGCAGCTTAGCGGGCGGACTTGAAGCTTTCTTT

J gene: TRBJ1-2
clone size: few
V gene: TRBV6-1
D gene: .
CDR3 protein: CASRYREGYTF
CDR3 DNA: TGTGCCAGCAGGTACAGGGAGGGCTACACCTTC

J gene: TRBJ2-5
clone size: .
V gene: TRBV15
D gene: .
CDR3 protein: CATSPQGQRGTQYF
CDR3 DNA: TGTGCCACCAGCCCGCAGGGGCAGAGGGGGACCCAGTACTTC

J gene: TRBJ1-2
clone size: .
V gene: TRBV7-9
D gene: TRBD1
CDR3 protein: CASSLSAGTGERGYTF
CDR3 DNA: TGTGCCAGCAGCTTATCGGCCGGGACAGGGGAACGCGGCTACACCTTC

J gene: TRBJ2-4
clone size: .
V gene: TRBV28
D gene: .
CDR3 protein: CASSTYSARDKNIQYF
CDR3 DNA: TGTGCCAGCAGTACGTATTCGGCTAGGGACAAAAACATTCAGTACTTC

J gene: TRBJ2-5
clone size: .
V gene: TRBV4-2
D gene: .
CDR3 protein: CASSQDPSAGTETQYF
CDR3 DNA: TGTGCCAGCAGCCAAGATCCTAGCGCGGGCACGGAGACCCAGTACTTC

J gene: TRBJ2-3
clone size: many
V gene: TRBV10-3
D gene: TRBD2
CDR3 protein: CAIRLAGASTDTQYF
CDR3 DNA: TGTGCCATCCGGCTAGCGGGGGCCTCCACAGATACGCAGTATTTT

J gene: TRBJ2-6
clone size: .
V gene: TRBV20-1
D gene: TRBD1
CDR3 protein: CSARDSEGTGGSGANVLTF
CDR3 DNA: TGCAGTGCTAGAGATAGTGAAGGGACAGGAGGCTCCGGGGCCAACGTCCTGACTTTC

J gene: TRBJ1-5
clone size: .
V gene: TRBV6-2/TRBV6-3
D gene: .
CDR3 protein: CASSYAGLSGQPQHF
CDR3 DNA: TGTGCCAGCAGTTACGCAGGGCTGTCAGGTCAGCCCCAGCATTTT

J gene: TRBJ2-3
clone size: few
V gene: TRBV5-1
D gene: .
CDR3 protein: CASSDPRGNTQYF
CDR3 DNA: TGCGCCAGCAGCGACCCCCGGGGAAATACGCAGTATTTT

J gene: TRBJ2-5
clone size: many
V gene: TRBV10-3
D gene: .
CDR3 protein: CAISESRGGETQYF
CDR3 DNA: TGTGCCATCAGTGAGTCCCGGGGAGGAGAGACCCAGTACTTC

J gene: TRBJ2-1
clone size: few
V gene: TRBV20-1
D gene: TRBD2
CDR3 protein: CSARDAGTSGTEQFF
CDR3 DNA: TGCAGTGCTAGAGATGCCGGGACTAGCGGGACTGAGCAGTTCTTC

J gene: TRBJ1-2
clone size: .
V gene: TRBV20-1
D gene: TRBD1
CDR3 protein: CSARPGQGASWGYTF
CDR3 DNA: TGCAGTGCGCGGCCGGGACAGGGGGCTTCTTGGGGCTACACCTTC

J gene: TRBJ1-2
clone size: few
V gene: TRBV29-1
D gene: .
CDR3 protein: CSVGTDINGYTF
CDR3 DNA: TGCAGCGTCGGTACCGATATTAATGGCTACACCTTC

J gene: TRBJ2-7
clone size: few
V gene: TRBV5-6
D gene: TRBD1
CDR3 protein: CASSKGQGSLSYEQYF
CDR3 DNA: TGTGCCAGCAGCAAGGGACAGGGGTCCTTATCCTACGAGCAGTACTTC

J gene: TRBJ2-3
clone size: .
V gene: TRBV20-1
D gene: TRBD2
CDR3 protein: CSALSGGSTDTQYF
CDR3 DNA: TGCAGTGCCCTTAGCGGGGGAAGCACAGATACGCAGTATTTT

J gene: TRBJ1-5
clone size: few
V gene: TRBV30
D gene: .
CDR3 protein: CAWSVGLEEPQHF
CDR3 DNA: TGTGCCTGGAGTGTGGGGTTGGAGGAGCCCCAGCATTTT

J gene: TRBJ1-1
clone size: many
V gene: TRBV29-1
D gene: TRBD1
CDR3 protein: CSVEGLGIVAGGTEAFF
CDR3 DNA: TGCAGCGTTGAAGGACTCGGTATAGTGGCAGGGGGCACTGAAGCTTTCTTT

J gene: TRBJ2-2
clone size: .
V gene: TRBV3-1
D gene: .
CDR3 protein: CASSPQLGRNTGELFF
CDR3 DNA: TGTGCCAGCAGCCCGCAACTGGGACGGAACACCGGGGAGCTGTTTTTT

J gene: TRBJ2-1
clone size: many
V gene: TRBV10-3
D gene: .
CDR3 protein: CAISESARAPNEQFF
CDR3 DNA: TGTGCCATCAGTGAGTCTGCTCGGGCCCCCAATGAGCAGTTCTTC

J gene: TRBJ2-5
clone size: .
V gene: TRBV6-6
D gene: .
CDR3 protein: CASSTQGFGPMKTQYF
CDR3 DNA: TGTGCCAGCAGTACCCAGGGATTCGGCCCAATGAAGACCCAGTACTTC

J gene: TRBJ2-3
clone size: .
V gene: TRBV7-2
D gene: .
CDR3 protein: CASSVLGGGGTAPADTQYF
CDR3 DNA: TGTGCCAGCAGCGTCCTAGGGGGCGGGGGTACAGCACCTGCAGATACGCAGTATTTT

J gene: TRBJ2-1
clone size: many
V gene: TRBV5-1
D gene: .
CDR3 protein: CASSLGSAAYNEQFF
CDR3 DNA: TGCGCCAGCAGCTTGGGGTCGGCAGCCTACAATGAGCAGTTCTTC

J gene: TRBJ1-2
clone size: many
V gene: TRBV10-3
D gene: .
CDR3 protein: CAIWSTVGHGYTF
CDR3 DNA: TGTGCCATCTGGTCTACGGTGGGTCATGGCTACACCTTC

J gene: TRBJ1-2
clone size: many
V gene: TRBV12-3/TRBV12-4
D gene: .
CDR3 protein: CASSNDRSSGYTF
CDR3 DNA: TGTGCCAGCAGTAACGACCGTTCAAGTGGCTACACCTTC

J gene: TRBJ2-1
clone size: few
V gene: TRBV4-2
D gene: .
CDR3 protein: CASSQGLSAGPYNEQFF
CDR3 DNA: TGTGCCAGCAGCCAGGGGCTGAGCGCGGGACCCTACAATGAGCAGTTCTTC

J gene: TRBJ2-1
clone size: .
V gene: TRBV19
D gene: TRBD2
CDR3 protein: CASSNGLAGAHEQFF
CDR3 DNA: TGTGCCAGTAGTAATGGACTAGCGGGAGCACATGAGCAGTTCTTC

J gene: TRBJ2-7
clone size: .
V gene: TRBV20-1
D gene: TRBD2
CDR3 protein: CSASAGGREQYF
CDR3 DNA: TGCAGTGCTAGTGCGGGAGGTCGCGAGCAGTACTTC

J gene: TRBJ2-7
clone size: few
V gene: TRBV7-9
D gene: .
CDR3 protein: CASSWRLGSSSYEQYF
CDR3 DNA: TGTGCCAGCAGCTGGCGACTGGGGAGTAGCTCCTACGAGCAGTACTTC

J gene: TRBJ2-1
clone size: few
V gene: TRBV27
D gene: TRBD2
CDR3 protein: CASTGTSGREGEQFF
CDR3 DNA: TGTGCCAGCACTGGGACTAGCGGGAGGGAGGGTGAGCAGTTCTTC

J gene: TRBJ1-3
clone size: many
V gene: TRBV7-2
D gene: .
CDR3 protein: CASKDSHSGNTIYF
CDR3 DNA: TGTGCCAGCAAGGACAGCCACTCTGGAAACACCATATATTTT

J gene: TRBJ1-3
clone size: many
V gene: TRBV20-1
D gene: .
CDR3 protein: CSAREFGQISGNTIYF
CDR3 DNA: TGCAGTGCTAGGGAGTTTGGACAGATCTCTGGAAACACCATATATTTT

J gene: TRBJ1-2
clone size: many
V gene: TRBV7-2
D gene: .
CDR3 protein: CASSSGINYGYTF
CDR3 DNA: TGTGCCAGCAGCTCAGGGATCAACTATGGCTACACCTTC

J gene: TRBJ2-1
clone size: .
V gene: TRBV5-1
D gene: .
CDR3 protein: CASSLGTQDNEQFF
CDR3 DNA: TGCGCCAGCAGCTTGGGCACTCAAGACAATGAGCAGTTCTTC

J gene: TRBJ2-5
clone size: many
V gene: TRBV20-1
D gene: .
CDR3 protein: CSARVTSTTQETQYF
CDR3 DNA: TGCAGTGCTAGAGTTACTAGTACCACCCAAGAGACCCAGTACTTC

J gene: TRBJ1-2
clone size: many
V gene: TRBV12-3/TRBV12-4
D gene: .
CDR3 protein: CASSWDGRDGYTF
CDR3 DNA: TGTGCCAGCAGCTGGGATGGCCGAGATGGCTACACCTTC

J gene: TRBJ2-3
clone size: many
V gene: TRBV4-3
D gene: TRBD2
CDR3 protein: CASSQLVLAGGSRDTQYF
CDR3 DNA: TGCGCCAGCAGCCAGTTAGTACTAGCGGGAGGGTCGAGAGATACGCAGTATTTT

J gene: TRBJ2-1
clone size: .
V gene: TRBV20-1
D gene: .
CDR3 protein: CSARVGESSHNEQFF
CDR3 DNA: TGCAGTGCTAGAGTTGGGGAAAGCTCGCACAATGAGCAGTTCTTC

J gene: TRBJ2-7
clone size: .
V gene: TRBV5-1
D gene: TRBD2
CDR3 protein: CASSHREIVAGAYEQYF
CDR3 DNA: TGCGCCAGCAGCCACCGAGAGATTGTAGCGGGAGCCTACGAGCAGTACTTC

J gene: TRBJ2-1
clone size: .
V gene: TRBV20-1
D gene: TRBD2
CDR3 protein: CSAQSGSFDNEQFF
CDR3 DNA: TGCAGTGCTCAAAGCGGGAGCTTCGACAATGAGCAGTTCTTC

J gene: TRBJ2-3
clone size: few
V gene: TRBV5-1
D gene: TRBD2
CDR3 protein: CASSLGLAGAGSTDTQYF
CDR3 DNA: TGCGCCAGCAGCTTAGGTCTAGCGGGAGCCGGAAGCACAGATACGCAGTATTTT

J gene: TRBJ1-2
clone size: .
V gene: TRBV29-1
D gene: .
CDR3 protein: CRVNQGTDGYGYTF
CDR3 DNA: TGCAGAGTAAATCAGGGAACTGATGGCTATGGCTACACCTTC

J gene: TRBJ2-4
clone size: .
V gene: TRBV20-1
D gene: .
CDR3 protein: CSARDVAKNIQYF
CDR3 DNA: TGCAGTGCTAGGGATGTAGCCAAAAACATTCAGTACTTC

J gene: TRBJ2-5
clone size: many
V gene: TRBV6-1
D gene: .
CDR3 protein: CASSRGQQSETQYF
CDR3 DNA: TGTGCCAGCAGTCGAGGCCAACAATCAGAGACCCAGTACTTC

J gene: TRBJ2-6
clone size: .
V gene: TRBV6-1
D gene: .
CDR3 protein: CASSVQTSGANVLTF
CDR3 DNA: TGTGCCAGCAGTGTCCAAACCTCTGGGGCCAACGTCCTGACTTTC

J gene: TRBJ1-1
clone size: few
V gene: TRBV6-6
D gene: .
CDR3 protein: CASSSRRDGYTEAFF
CDR3 DNA: TGTGCCAGCAGTTCCCGCCGGGACGGCTACACTGAAGCTTTCTTT

J gene: TRBJ2-5
clone size: .
V gene: TRBV5-8
D gene: .
CDR3 protein: CASSSPWGETQYF
CDR3 DNA: TGTGCCAGCAGCTCACCATGGGGAGAGACCCAGTACTTC

J gene: TRBJ1-3
clone size: few
V gene: TRBV27
D gene: .
CDR3 protein: CASTMDNPAVSTIYF
CDR3 DNA: TGTGCCAGCACTATGGACAATCCGGCTGTTAGTACCATATATTTT

J gene: TRBJ2-1
clone size: .
V gene: TRBV12-3/TRBV12-4
D gene: TRBD1
CDR3 protein: CASSEGQAFHEQFF
CDR3 DNA: TGTGCCAGCAGTGAGGGACAGGCTTTCCATGAGCAGTTCTTC